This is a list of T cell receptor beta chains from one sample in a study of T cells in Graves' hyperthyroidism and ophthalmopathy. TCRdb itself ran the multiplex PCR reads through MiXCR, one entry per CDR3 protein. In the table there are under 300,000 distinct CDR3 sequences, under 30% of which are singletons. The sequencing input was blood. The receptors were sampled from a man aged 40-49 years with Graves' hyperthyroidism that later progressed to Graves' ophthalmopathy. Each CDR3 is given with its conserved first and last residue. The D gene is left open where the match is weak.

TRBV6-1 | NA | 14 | CASHIATGTSGYTF
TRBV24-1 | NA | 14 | CATSEAGMRETQYF
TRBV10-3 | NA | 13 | CAAASGQTYEQYF
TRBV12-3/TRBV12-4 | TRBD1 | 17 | CASSPSTGPNSNQPQHF
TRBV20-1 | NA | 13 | CSARGSGDQPQHF
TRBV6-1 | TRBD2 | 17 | CASSEGRYGGSIYEQYF
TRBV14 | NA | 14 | CASSQAWIQETQYF
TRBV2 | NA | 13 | CASSGGDQETQYF
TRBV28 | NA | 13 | CASKRWGTYEQYF
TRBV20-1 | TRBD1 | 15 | CSAKGGTGVPYEQYF
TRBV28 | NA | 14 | CASSFFQLGTEAFF
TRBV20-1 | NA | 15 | CSAQFDRRDTDTQYF
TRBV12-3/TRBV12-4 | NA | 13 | CASSFRVDGELFF
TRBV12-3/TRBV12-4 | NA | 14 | CASSLGGRLETQYF
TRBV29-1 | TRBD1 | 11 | CSGGQQETQYF
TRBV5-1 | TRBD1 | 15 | CASSPSGQGNYEQYF
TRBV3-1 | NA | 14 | CASSSWIAAYEQYF
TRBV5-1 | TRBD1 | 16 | CASSLTLDRANTEAFF
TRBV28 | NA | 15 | CASSQGLFRTGELFF
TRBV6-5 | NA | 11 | CASDMNTEAFF
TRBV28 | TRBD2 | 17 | CASSFPLSGRAPETQYF
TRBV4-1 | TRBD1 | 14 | CASSVGQLSYEQYF
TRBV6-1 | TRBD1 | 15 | CASSIGQGPDYGYTF
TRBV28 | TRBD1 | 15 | CASSSPSTGEYGYTF
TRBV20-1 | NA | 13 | CSAREAGTYEQYF
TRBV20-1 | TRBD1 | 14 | CSARGQGARETQYF
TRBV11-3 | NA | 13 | CASSAGPGTEAFF
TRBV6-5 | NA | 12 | CASFSRAYEQYF
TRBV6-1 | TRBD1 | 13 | CASTGTGVGGYTF
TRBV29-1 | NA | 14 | CSVGKGNSNQPQHF
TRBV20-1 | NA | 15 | CSARGWRLNTGELFF
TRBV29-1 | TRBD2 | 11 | CSGTSGDEQYF